This T cell receptor (beta chain) was observed in a study of cytomegalovirus exposure and HLA in healthy donors. Primers: 60 Vbeta forward and 13 Jbeta reverse. Clones were sequenced by immunoSEQ multiplex PCR, and TCRdb holds only the in-frame ones, with some missing. The sample contains under 200,000 clones, approximately 82% of which appear only once. As concerns this clone: Its antigen is not known.

Study-wide findings and caveats: In a later analysis, TCR beta V- and J-gene trimming showed a link to a missense DCLRE1C variant. Accurate HLA-A and HLA-B prediction from TCR beta sequences was reported for most subjects.

This CDR3 is built from 15 residues. Trimming shortened V by 8 bases and J by 2 bases, and 20 bases separated the two germline ends. Germline V gives CDR1 SGHRS, CDR2 YFSETQ. The material sequenced was PBMCs. The chain combines TRBV5-1 with TRBJ2-7; D unresolved. This receptor was taken from a male donor in good health and CMV-seropositive. CDR3: CARTAEVATTYEQYF. As DNA, the CDR3 is TGCGCCAGAACCGCCGAGGTAGCAACGACCTACGAGCAGTACTTC.